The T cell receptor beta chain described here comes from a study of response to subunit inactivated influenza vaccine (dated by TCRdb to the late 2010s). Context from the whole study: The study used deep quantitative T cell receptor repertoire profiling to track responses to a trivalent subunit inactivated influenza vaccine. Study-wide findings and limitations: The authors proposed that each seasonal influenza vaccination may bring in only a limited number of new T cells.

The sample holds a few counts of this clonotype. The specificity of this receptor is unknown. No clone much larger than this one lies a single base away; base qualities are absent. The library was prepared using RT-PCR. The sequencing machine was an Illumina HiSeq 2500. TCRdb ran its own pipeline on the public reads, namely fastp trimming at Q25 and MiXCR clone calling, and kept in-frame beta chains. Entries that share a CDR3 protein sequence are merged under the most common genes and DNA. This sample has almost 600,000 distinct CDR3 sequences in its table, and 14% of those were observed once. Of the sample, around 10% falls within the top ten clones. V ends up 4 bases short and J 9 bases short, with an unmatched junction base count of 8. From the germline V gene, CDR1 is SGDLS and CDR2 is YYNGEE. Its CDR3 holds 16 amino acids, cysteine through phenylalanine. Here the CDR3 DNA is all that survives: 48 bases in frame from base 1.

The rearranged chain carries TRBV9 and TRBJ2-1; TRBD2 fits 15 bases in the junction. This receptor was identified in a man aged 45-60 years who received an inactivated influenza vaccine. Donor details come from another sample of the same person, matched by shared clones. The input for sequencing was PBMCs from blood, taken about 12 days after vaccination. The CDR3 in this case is CASSPRTSGRVVEQFF. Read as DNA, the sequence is TGTGCCAGCAGCCCCCGGACTAGCGGGAGGGTCGTTGAGCAGTTCTTC.